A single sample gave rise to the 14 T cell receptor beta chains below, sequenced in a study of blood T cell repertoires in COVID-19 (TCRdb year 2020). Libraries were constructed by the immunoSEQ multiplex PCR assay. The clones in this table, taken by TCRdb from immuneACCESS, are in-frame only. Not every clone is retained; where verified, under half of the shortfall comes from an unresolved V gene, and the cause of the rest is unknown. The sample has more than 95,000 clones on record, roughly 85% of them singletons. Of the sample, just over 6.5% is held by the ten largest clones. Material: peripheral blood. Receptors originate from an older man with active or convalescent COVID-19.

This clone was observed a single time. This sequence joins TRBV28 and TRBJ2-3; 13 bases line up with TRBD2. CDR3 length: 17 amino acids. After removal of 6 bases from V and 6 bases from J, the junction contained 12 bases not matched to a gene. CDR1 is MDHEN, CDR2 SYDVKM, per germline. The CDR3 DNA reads TGTGCCAGCAGCTACCAGGGACTAGCGGGGTCCGGGGATACGCAGTATTTT. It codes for CASSYQGLAGSGDTQYF.

The CDR3, as DNA: TGTGCCAGCAGCGTAGATCTTAGGGGGACCCAGTACTTC. Residues: CASSVDLRGTQYF. The chain joins TRBV9 to TRBJ2-5; D is possibly TRBD1 (5 bases). The CDR3 runs 13 residues. V lost 0 bases, J lost 7 bases, and 10 bases lay in between. Germline CDR1 reads SGDLS; CDR2 reads YYNGEE.

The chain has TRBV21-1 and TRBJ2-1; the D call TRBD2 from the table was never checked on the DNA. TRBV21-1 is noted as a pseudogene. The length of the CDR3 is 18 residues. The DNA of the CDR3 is TGTGCCAGCAGCAAAGGGCTTAGCGGGTCCGACACCAACAATGAGCAGTTCTTC. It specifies CASSKGLSGSDTNNEQFF.

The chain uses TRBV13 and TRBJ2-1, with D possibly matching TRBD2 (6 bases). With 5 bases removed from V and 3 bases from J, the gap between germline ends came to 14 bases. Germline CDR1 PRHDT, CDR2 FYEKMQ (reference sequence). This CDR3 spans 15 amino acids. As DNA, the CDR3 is TGTGCCAGCAGCCATCAGCGGGTAGGCTACAATGAGCAGTTCTTC. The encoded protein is CASSHQRVGYNEQFF.

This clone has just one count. The CDR3 reads CASSTGFGYGYTF. CDR3 coding DNA: TGTGCCAGCAGTACAGGGTTCGGCTATGGCTACACCTTC. The chain is built from TRBV9 and TRBJ1-2; TRBD1 is a possible D gene (6 bases). CDR3 length equals 13 residues. V was trimmed by 5 bases and J by 4 bases, leaving 12 bases between them. The germline CDR1 and CDR2 sequences are SGDLS and YYNGEE.

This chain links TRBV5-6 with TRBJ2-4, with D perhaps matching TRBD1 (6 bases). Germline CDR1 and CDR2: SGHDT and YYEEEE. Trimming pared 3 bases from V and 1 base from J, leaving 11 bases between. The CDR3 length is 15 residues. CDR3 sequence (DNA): TGTGCCAGCAGCTCCTTAAGGGGGGCCAAAAACATTCAGTACTTC. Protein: CASSSLRGAKNIQYF.

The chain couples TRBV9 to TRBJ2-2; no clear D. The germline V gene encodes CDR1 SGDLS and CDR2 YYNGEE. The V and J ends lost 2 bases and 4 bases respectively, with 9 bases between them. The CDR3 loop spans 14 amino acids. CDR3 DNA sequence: TGTGCCAGCAGCGTCGAGCATTTCACCGGGGAGCTGTTTTTT. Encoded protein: CASSVEHFTGELFF.

As DNA, the CDR3 is TGCGCCAGCAGCTTGAGCACAGATGAGCAGTTCTTC. Residues: CASSLSTDEQFF. The rearrangement uses TRBV5-1 and TRBJ2-1, with unresolved D. From germline, CDR1 is SGHRS and CDR2 YFSETQ. This CDR3 has 12 amino acids. V dropped 1 base and J dropped 8 bases, with 7 bases sitting between them.

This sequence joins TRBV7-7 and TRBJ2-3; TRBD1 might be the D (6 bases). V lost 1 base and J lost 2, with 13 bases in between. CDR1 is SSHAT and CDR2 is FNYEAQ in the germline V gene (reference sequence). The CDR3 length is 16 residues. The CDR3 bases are TGTGCCAGCAGCTTAGGCGTGGGGGCTAACACAGATACGCAGTATTTT. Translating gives CASSLGVGANTDTQYF.

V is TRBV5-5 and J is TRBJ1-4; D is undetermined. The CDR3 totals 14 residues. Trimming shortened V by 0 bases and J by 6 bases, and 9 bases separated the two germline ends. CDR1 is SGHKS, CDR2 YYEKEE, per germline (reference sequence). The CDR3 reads CASSLGGLDEKLFF. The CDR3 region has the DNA TGTGCCAGCAGCTTGGGAGGGTTAGATGAAAAACTGTTTTTT. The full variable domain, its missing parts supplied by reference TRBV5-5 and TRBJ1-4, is DAGVTQSPTHLIKTRGQQVTLRCSPISGHKSVSWYQQVLGQGPQFIFQYYEKEERGRGNFPDRFSARQFPNYSSELNVNALLLGDSALYLCASSLGGLDEKLFFGSGTQLSVL.

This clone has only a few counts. For the CDR3, the DNA is TGTGCCAGCAGTTTGAGAGGGGGGACAGTTAACTATGGCTACACCTTC. Translation: CASSLRGGTVNYGYTF. The V and J genes are TRBV28 and TRBJ1-2; the match to TRBD1 covers 7 bases. This CDR3 is built from 16 residues. Germline CDR1 and CDR2: MDHEN and SYDVKM. V dropped 3 bases and J dropped 1; count of bases not matched to a gene: 8.

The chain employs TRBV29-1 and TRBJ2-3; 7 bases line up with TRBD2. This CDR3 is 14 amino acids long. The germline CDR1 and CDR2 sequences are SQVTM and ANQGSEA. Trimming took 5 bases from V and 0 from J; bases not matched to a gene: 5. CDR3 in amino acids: CSVLSGVSTDTQYF. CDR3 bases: TGCAGCGTTCTGAGCGGGGTTAGCACAGATACGCAGTATTTT.

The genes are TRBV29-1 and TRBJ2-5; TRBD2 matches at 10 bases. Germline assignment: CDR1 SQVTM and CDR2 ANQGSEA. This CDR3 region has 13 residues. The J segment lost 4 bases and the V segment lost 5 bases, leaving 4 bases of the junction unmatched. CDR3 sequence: CSVSGRAVETQYF. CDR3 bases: TGCAGCGTTAGCGGGAGGGCGGTAGAGACCCAGTACTTC. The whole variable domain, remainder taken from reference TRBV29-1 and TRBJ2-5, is SAVISQKPSRDICQRGTSLTIQCQVDSQVTMMFWYRQQPGQSLTLIATANQGSEATYESGFVIDKFPISRPNLTFSTLTVSNMSPEDSSIYLCSVSGRAVETQYFGPGTRLLVL.

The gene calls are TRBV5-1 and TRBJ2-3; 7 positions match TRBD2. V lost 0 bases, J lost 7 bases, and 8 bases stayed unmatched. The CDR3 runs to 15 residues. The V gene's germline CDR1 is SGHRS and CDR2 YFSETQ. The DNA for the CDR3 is TGCGCCAGCAGCTTGGTGCAGGGAGGGGCAAATACGCAGTATTTT. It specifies CASSLVQGGANTQYF.